Presented here are 26 T cell receptor beta chains from one specimen sequenced in a study of cytomegalovirus exposure and HLA in healthy donors. This PCR relied on a set of 60 Vbeta primers and 13 Jbeta primers. TCRdb's table, derived via immunoSEQ multiplex PCR, lists solely in-frame clones and lacks some. The table has about 190,000 clones, approximately 78% seen once. Sequenced sample: PBMCs. These receptors all stem from a woman under 30 in good health and CMV-seronegative.

The chain combines TRBV30 with TRBJ1-1; D unresolved. Between the trimmed V and J ends, which lost 0 bases and 1 base, there was a span of 6 bases. Germline V lookup: CDR1 GTSNPN, CDR2 SVGIG (reference sequence). This CDR3 contains 13 residues. The CDR3 reads CAWSVLRNTEAFF. The CDR3 nucleotides read TGTGCCTGGAGTGTATTGAGGAACACTGAAGCTTTCTTT.

This clone appeared once. This CDR3 reads CASSLDTITDTQYF. The CDR3, as DNA: TGCGCCAGCAGCTTGGACACCATCACAGATACGCAGTATTTT. This sequence joins TRBV5-1 and TRBJ2-3; D gene ambiguous. Germline-derived CDR1 and CDR2 are SGHRS and YFSETQ. The CDR3 is 14 residues long. V was cut by 0 bases and J by 2 bases, with 7 bases left in between.

This sequence joins TRBV6-1 and TRBJ1-1; D remains unclear. There are 13 residues in the CDR3. Looked up from germline, CDR1 is MNHNS and CDR2 is SASEGT. V lost 7 bases and J 3 bases, leaving 12 bases between the germline ends. The CDR3 DNA sequence: TGTGCCAGCATTTGGACTCTGCACACTGAAGCTTTCTTT. Amino acids: CASIWTLHTEAFF.

The V gene is TRBV29-1, the J gene TRBJ1-1, with 7 bases matching TRBD1. The junction had 14 bases not matched to a gene; V was cut back by 7 bases and J by 6 bases. This CDR3 is 14 amino acids long. The germline V gene encodes CDR1 SQVTM and CDR2 ANQGSEA. CDR3 protein: CSELQGSHGPEAFF. CDR3 nucleotides: TGCAGCGAACTACAGGGGAGCCACGGCCCTGAAGCTTTCTTT.

This clone appeared a few times. The chain has TRBV5-1 and TRBJ2-7, with a weak D call TRBD1 (6 bases). This CDR3 is 14 amino acids long. Per germline, CDR1 SGHRS and CDR2 YFSETQ. Trimming took off 4 bases at V and 3 bases at J, with 14 bases between the two ends. In DNA form, the CDR3 reads TGCGCCAGCAGCCTCTGGACAGAAGACTACGAGCAGTACTTC. Its protein product is CASSLWTEDYEQYF.

The CDR3 region has the DNA TGTGCCAGCAGCAATGAATGTGCCGGGACAGAATCCTACGAGCAGTACTTC. Translation gives CASSNECAGTESYEQYF. The J gene is TRBJ2-7, the V gene TRBV21-1; the table gives TRBD1 as D, unverified against the DNA. TRBV21-1 is given as a pseudogene. The CDR3 is made up of 17 amino acids.

This clone was picked up a small number of times. CDR3 bases: TGTGCCAGCAGCTTAGATCAGCGTCCCGGGACAGGGACCGGGGAGCTGTTTTTT. It codes for CASSLDQRPGTGTGELFF. The V gene is TRBV11-2, the J gene TRBJ2-2, with 9 bases identical to TRBD1. Germline lookup yields CDR1 SGHAT and CDR2 FQNNGV. The V gene end was trimmed by 0 bases and the J gene end by 5 bases; junction bases not matched to a gene: 10. The CDR3 has 18 amino acids.

The chain joins TRBV4-1 to TRBJ2-3; no clear D. Trimming pared 0 bases from V and 4 bases from J, leaving 11 bases between. The germline CDR1 and CDR2 sequences are MGHRA and YSYEKL. The CDR3 extends over 15 amino acids. CDR3: CASSQDVGTADTQYF. The CDR3 nucleotides read TGCGCCAGCAGCCAAGATGTAGGAACAGCAGATACGCAGTATTTT.

The J gene is TRBJ2-7, the V gene TRBV30; no clear D. The CDR3 has 13 amino acids. Trimming stripped 2 bases from V and 0 bases from J, with 8 bases between. Germline loops: CDR1 GTSNPN, CDR2 SVGIG (reference sequence). CDR3 in DNA: TGTGCCTGGAGTCTTGTCAGCTCCTACGAGCAGTACTTC. It is translated as CAWSLVSSYEQYF.

This clone occurred once. The chain couples TRBV7-3 to TRBJ1-2; no clear D. V was shortened by 5 bases and J by 3 bases, with 16 bases between the two germline ends. The CDR3 is 15 residues long. The germline CDR1 and CDR2 sequences are SGHTA and FQGTGA. The CDR3 nucleotides are TGTGCCAGCAGCCTCCACAGTTCCCAGGACTATGGCTACACCTTC. Its translation: CASSLHSSQDYGYTF.

The rearrangement uses TRBV7-2 and TRBJ1-2; TRBD1 matches 8 bases. Trimming took 0 bases from V and 2 from J; bases not matched to a gene: 8. CDR3 length equals 17 residues. The germline gives CDR1 SGHTA, CDR2 FQGNSA. Here the CDR3 DNA reads TGTGCCAGCAGCTTAGCCCTCCCGGGACAGGTGAACTATGGCTACACCTTC. Encoded protein: CASSLALPGQVNYGYTF.

CDR3 protein: CASSEATRWTEAFF. For the CDR3, the DNA is TGTGCCAGCAGTGAAGCTACGAGGTGGACTGAAGCTTTCTTT. V is TRBV2 and J is TRBJ1-1, with D hard to call. The germline V gene encodes CDR1 SNHLY and CDR2 FYNNEI. Deletions cut 0 bases from V and 5 bases from J, with 10 bases between. This CDR3 has 14 amino acids.

The rearrangement joins TRBV2 to TRBJ1-3; maybe TRBD1 (6 bases). V gave up 6 bases and J gave up 0 bases, with 12 bases separating them. The CDR3 has 15 amino acids. Germline lookup yields CDR1 SNHLY and CDR2 FYNNEI. The CDR3 DNA reads as TGTGCCAGCAGGGGGGACACTTCCTCTGGAAACACCATATATTTT. This encodes CASRGDTSSGNTIYF.

This clone was seen only a few times. The genes are TRBV6-1 and TRBJ1-1; no definite D call. There are 15 residues in the CDR3. Trimming pared 2 bases from V and 2 bases from J, leaving 12 bases between. The V gene's germline CDR1 is MNHNS and CDR2 SASEGT. The CDR3 sequence: CASSEWAAENTEAFF. The CDR3 DNA sequence: TGTGCCAGCAGTGAATGGGCAGCAGAAAACACTGAAGCTTTCTTT.

The chain employs TRBV25-1 and TRBJ2-7; D is unresolved. Deletions cut 2 bases from V and 7 bases from J, with 12 bases between. Germline CDR1 reads MGHDK; CDR2 reads SYGVNS. This CDR3 has 13 amino acids. CDR3 sequence (DNA): TGTGCCAGCAGTGAACAATACGGGTCAGAGCAGTACTTC. It is translated as CASSEQYGSEQYF.

This chain connects TRBV5-1 to TRBJ2-1; 8 nucleotides match TRBD2. V lost 0 bases and J lost 0; bases outside the gene matches: 14. The CDR3 has 20 amino acids. Germline CDR1 reads SGHRS; CDR2 reads YFSETQ. Written as DNA, the CDR3 is TGCGCCAGCAGCTTGGCGACCCCGGGACTAGTTACCAGCTCCTACAATGAGCAGTTCTTC. As protein: CASSLATPGLVTSSYNEQFF.

The chain joins TRBV4-1 to TRBJ2-2; D perhaps matches TRBD2 (6 bases). V shed 1 base and J shed 5 bases, with 14 bases lying between them. The CDR3 totals 16 residues. CDR1 is MGHRA, CDR2 YSYEKL, per germline. Written as DNA, the CDR3 is TGCGCCAGCAGCCAAGCATGGGCGGCGGGGACCGGGGAGCTGTTTTTT. Its translation is CASSQAWAAGTGELFF.

The table lists this clone with a few counts. CDR3 in amino acids: CASGSSVTSTDTQYF. The CDR3 DNA reads TGTGCCAGCGGTTCTAGCGTAACTAGCACAGATACGCAGTATTTT. The chain has TRBV4-2 and TRBJ2-3; the D gene is possibly TRBD2 (6 bases). CDR3 length: 15 amino acids. Between the trimmed V and J ends, which lost 8 bases and 0 bases, there was a span of 15 bases. Germline CDR1 is LGHNA and CDR2 is YNFKEQ.

This chain joins TRBV12-5 and TRBJ2-1, with a tentative D call TRBD2 (5 bases). V was clipped by 0 bases and J by 8 bases, with 14 bases between them. This CDR3 region has 15 residues. CDR1 is LGHNT, CDR2 FRNRAP, per germline. CDR3 sequence (DNA): TGTGCTAGTGGTTTGGTACTGTCGGGGTCCGATGAGCAGTTCTTC. This sequence encodes CASGLVLSGSDEQFF.

This clone has just one count. The chain joins TRBV7-6 to TRBJ2-7; D remains unclear. Looked up from germline, CDR1 is SGHVS and CDR2 is FNYEAQ. The CDR3 spans 12 residues. The ends were cut back, 2 bases at V and 1 base at J, with 3 bases in the middle. The CDR3 sequence is CASSLISYEQYF. CDR3 nucleotide sequence: TGTGCCAGCAGCTTAATATCCTACGAGCAGTACTTC.

The chain uses TRBV21-1 and TRBJ1-5; the table's D call, TRBD1, was not checked against the DNA. TRBV21-1 is listed as a pseudogene. The CDR3 is made up of 14 amino acids. The chain's CDR3 is CASRFRTVNQPQHF. CDR3 bases: TGTGCCAGCAGGTTCAGGACAGTAAATCAGCCCCAGCATTTT.

The chain carries TRBV6-6 and TRBJ1-5; tentatively, D is TRBD1 (6 bases). V was trimmed by 6 bases and J by 0 bases, leaving 12 bases between them. The CDR3 has 15 amino acids. Germline V gene sequence: CDR1 MNHNY, CDR2 SVGAGI (reference sequence). The CDR3 reads CASSPDRYSNQPQHF. In DNA, the CDR3 is TGTGCCAGCAGCCCCGACAGGTATAGCAATCAGCCCCAGCATTTT.

The genes are TRBV9 and TRBJ2-1; 9 bases agree with TRBD2. Germline assignment: CDR1 SGDLS and CDR2 YYNGEE. V lost 3 bases, J lost 2 bases, and 3 bases stayed unmatched. CDR3 size: 15 residues. The CDR3 nucleotides read TGTGCCAGCAGCGCTAGCGGGACCACCTACAATGAGCAGTTCTTC. Its protein product is CASSASGTTYNEQFF.

This clone came up a few times. The V and J genes are TRBV25-1 and TRBJ2-5; TRBD2 agrees at 8 bases. V lost 2 bases, J lost 2 bases, and 7 bases stayed unmatched. Germline lookup yields CDR1 MGHDK and CDR2 SYGVNS. The CDR3 sequence is 16 residues long. The CDR3 loop is CASSEGERGIQETQYF. CDR3 in DNA: TGTGCCAGCAGTGAAGGGGAGCGGGGGATTCAAGAGACCCAGTACTTC.

J is TRBJ1-3 and V is TRBV19; possible D gene TRBD1, 6 bases. The V gene lost 4 bases and the J gene lost 3 bases, with 10 bases spanning the gap. CDR1 and CDR2 (germline): LNHDA, SQIVND (reference sequence). This CDR3 region has 14 residues. The CDR3 loop is CASSTQGGGNTIYF. The CDR3 nucleotides are TGTGCCAGTAGTACACAGGGTGGTGGAAACACCATATATTTT.

The chain joins TRBV27 to TRBJ2-1, with TRBD2 matching over 13 bases. V gave up 8 bases and J gave up 7 bases; unmatched junction bases: 11. CDR3 length: 16 amino acids. Germline CDR1 reads MNHEY; CDR2 reads SMNVEV (reference sequence). This chain's CDR3 is CASCLGTSGIGNEQFF. CDR3 sequence (DNA): TGTGCCAGCTGCCTCGGGACTAGCGGGATTGGAAATGAGCAGTTCTTC.